One T cell receptor beta chain is described in this entry. V gave up 7 bases and J gave up 6 bases; unmatched junction bases: 8. There are 13 residues in the CDR3. Germline V gene data show CDR1 as LNHDA and CDR2 as SQIVND (reference sequence). As originally analysed: Filtering differed, since immunoSEQ gave only junction sequences and no quality scores. The table came from immunoSEQ multiplex PCR; TCRdb's copy has only in-frame clones and leaves some out. V, J and clone size were drawn from that table, and D and trimming were deduced from the DNA. The sample has around 2.1 million clones, roughly 91% seen once. This sample was included in a study of shared clonotypes between healthy human individuals. CD45RO negativity and positive selection for CCR7 defined naive CD8 cells, a population that excluded terminally differentiated effector memory CD45RA+ cells.

The source of this sequence is a man between 18 and 35 years old in good health. Some clones in this sample may be carry-over from other donors' samples. The sequenced sample consisted of naive CD8+ T cells from PBMCs. This sequence joins TRBV19 and TRBJ1-2, with 7 bases lining up with TRBD1. As DNA, the CDR3 is TGTGCCAGTATGGAACAGGGGAGTGATGGCTACACCTTC. The encoded protein is CASMEQGSDGYTF.